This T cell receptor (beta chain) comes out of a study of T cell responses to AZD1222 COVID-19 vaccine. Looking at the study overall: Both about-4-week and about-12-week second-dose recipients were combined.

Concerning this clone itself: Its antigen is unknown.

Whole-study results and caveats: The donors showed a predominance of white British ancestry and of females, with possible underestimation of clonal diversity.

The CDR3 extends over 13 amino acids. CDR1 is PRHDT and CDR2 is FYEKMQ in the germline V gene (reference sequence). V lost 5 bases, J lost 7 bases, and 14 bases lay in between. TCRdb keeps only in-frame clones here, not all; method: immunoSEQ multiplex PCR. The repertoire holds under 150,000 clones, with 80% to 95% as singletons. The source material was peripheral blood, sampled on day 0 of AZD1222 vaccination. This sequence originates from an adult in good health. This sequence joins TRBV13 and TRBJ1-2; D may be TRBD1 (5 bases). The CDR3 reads CASSPGHLGGYTF. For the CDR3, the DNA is TGTGCCAGCAGCCCCGGACATCTGGGTGGCTACACCTTC.